This T cell receptor beta chain derives from a study of CD8 T cells in Susac syndrome. After extraction with the RNeasy kit, about 0.45 to 1 ug of the RNA was reverse transcribed using random hexamers. TCR beta CDR3 was amplified by immunoSEQ multiplex PCR. This amplification extended across 54 Vbeta and 13 Jbeta segments. TCRdb reanalysed the immunoSEQ multiplex PCR reads using MiXCR and keeps one entry per CDR3 protein. The data show some 180,000 distinct CDR3 sequences, approximately 94% seen once. This clonotype was seen once. With 2 bases clipped from V and 2 bases from J, the junction kept 8 bases outside the gene matches. Germline lookup yields CDR1 SNHLY and CDR2 FYNNEI. CDR3 length: 16 residues.

The chain carries TRBV2 and TRBJ2-5; TRBD1 matches at 7 bases. This TCR came from a human donor in good health. Material for sequencing was CD4+ T cells from PBMCs. The CDR3 spells CASSEPLTGPQETQYF. The DNA of the CDR3 is TGTGCCAGCAGTGAACCCCTGACAGGGCCACAAGAGACCCAGTACTTC.